The 20 T cell receptor beta chains in this list originate from one sample, sequenced in a study of CD8 T cells in ankylosing spondylitis. Antigen specificity for these receptors is unknown. Study results and caveats: Within ankylosing spondylitis blood, a TCR beta motif made up of seven or eight highly homologous variants appeared to be characteristic.

TCRdb passed the 5' RACE reads through MiXCR, listing each CDR3 protein once. This table has some 840,000 distinct CDR3 sequences, about 10% appearing once. The sample was blood, either unsorted or a sorted T cell fraction (not recorded which). These receptors originate from a male donor with ankylosing spondylitis.

This clonotype occurred many times. The rearrangement links TRBV10-3 to TRBJ1-5, with a possible D match to TRBD1 (6 bases). V lost 0 bases and J 6 bases, leaving 12 bases between the germline ends. Germline V gene sequence: CDR1 ENHRY, CDR2 SYGVKD. CDR3 length equals 15 residues. In nucleotides, the CDR3 is TGTGCCATCAGTGAGTCGTTAGGGGGGGCTCAGCCCCAGCATTTT. It is translated as CAISESLGGAQPQHF.

A word on this clonotype: This clone may be a read error of a much larger clone one base away. The chain employs TRBV5-1 and TRBJ2-7; no reliable D call. Germline-derived CDR1 and CDR2 are SGHRS and YFSETQ. V dropped 0 bases and J dropped 6 bases, with 13 bases sitting between them. This CDR3 is built from 14 residues. CDR3 DNA: TGCGCCAGCAGCTTGGCAGGAGCTAACTGCGAGCAGTACTTC. Amino acids: CASSLAGANCEQYF.

Only a few counts were recorded for this clonotype. J is TRBJ1-1 and V is TRBV7-2, with 7 bases that match TRBD1. Germline V gene lookup returns CDR1 SGHTA and CDR2 FQGNSA. The trim removed 3 bases at V and 7 bases at J, leaving 5 bases unmatched. The CDR3 sequence is 13 residues long. The CDR3 nucleotides read TGTGCCAGCAGCTTTACTAGGACAGGTGAAGCTTTCTTT. Translated, it gives CASSFTRTGEAFF.

The chain joins TRBV12-3 or TRBV12-4 to TRBJ1-1, with D perhaps TRBD1 (5 bases). Trimming shortened V by 6 bases and J by 5 bases, and 13 bases separated the two germline ends. This CDR3 spans 13 amino acids. This CDR3 is CASREPPGTEAFF. DNA of the CDR3: TGTGCCAGCAGAGAACCCCCAGGGACTGAAGCTTTCTTT.

This clonotype was seen only a few times. The chain combines TRBV12-3 or TRBV12-4 with TRBJ2-1; TRBD1 aligns across 7 bases. CDR3 length: 15 amino acids. V lost 3 bases to trimming and J lost 2 bases; unmatched junction nucleotides: 4. The CDR3, as DNA: TGTGCCAGCAGTTTGGGACAGCCTACCTACAATGAGCAGTTCTTC. Residues: CASSLGQPTYNEQFF.

This clonotype appeared a single time. The chain employs TRBV5-1 and TRBJ2-5; D is perhaps TRBD2 (5 bases). Germline V gene sequence: CDR1 SGHRS, CDR2 YFSETQ. This CDR3 spans 16 amino acids. Trimming pared 6 bases from V and 4 bases from J, leaving 22 bases between. Here the CDR3 reads CASNEGTRSQTETQYF. DNA for the CDR3: TGCGCCAGCAACGAGGGAACCCGCTCTCAGACAGAGACCCAGTACTTC.

This clonotype has only a few counts. The chain joins TRBV7-2 to TRBJ2-1; 7 nucleotides line up with TRBD2. The CDR3 covers 16 residues. CDR1 is SGHTA and CDR2 is FQGNSA in the germline V gene. With 0 bases clipped from V and 2 bases from J, the junction kept 4 bases outside the gene matches. The CDR3 DNA reads as TGTGCCAGCAGCTTAGCGGCTAGCGGCCCCTACAATGAGCAGTTCTTC. This encodes CASSLAASGPYNEQFF.

This clonotype was seen only a few times. The rearrangement joins TRBV4-3 to TRBJ2-7, with D perhaps TRBD2 (6 bases). Germline values: CDR1 LGHNA, CDR2 YSLEER. The CDR3 is 17 amino acids. Between the trimmed V and J ends, which lost 3 bases and 2 bases, there was a span of 20 bases. The CDR3 loop reads CASSHWFGGANPYEQYF. The CDR3 DNA reads TGCGCCAGCAGCCATTGGTTTGGAGGGGCGAACCCCTACGAGCAGTACTTC.

The chain employs TRBV5-1 and TRBJ1-2; D is uncertain. The CDR3 extends over 14 amino acids. V lost 4 bases and J 3 bases, leaving 13 bases between the germline ends. Germline assignment: CDR1 SGHRS and CDR2 YFSETQ. The CDR3 sequence: CASSPERPDYGYTF. The CDR3, as DNA: TGCGCCAGCAGCCCGGAGAGGCCAGACTATGGCTACACCTTC.

This clonotype was seen more than once but under ten times. V is TRBV5-1 and J is TRBJ2-7, with 8 positions matching TRBD1. Germline assignment: CDR1 SGHRS and CDR2 YFSETQ. Unmatched junction bases numbered 13, after V lost 5 bases and J lost 6 bases. This CDR3 comprises 15 residues. CDR3 in amino acids: CASRGGYGQGGEQYF. DNA of the CDR3: TGCGCCAGCAGGGGCGGGTATGGACAGGGAGGCGAGCAGTACTTC.

This clonotype appeared a few times. The V and J genes are TRBV20-1 and TRBJ2-7; 8 bases align to TRBD1. This CDR3 comprises 15 residues. Trimming at V came to 0 bases and at J to 5 bases, leaving 9 bases not matched to a gene. The V gene's germline CDR1 is DFQATT and CDR2 SNEGSKA (reference sequence). The CDR3 DNA follows: TGCAGTGCTAGAGACCCTGGGACAGGTACGGACGAGCAGTACTTC. This encodes CSARDPGTGTDEQYF.

This clonotype was observed a few times. The rearrangement uses TRBV12-3 or TRBV12-4 and TRBJ1-4, with D possibly TRBD1 on 5 matching bases. The CDR3 runs to 12 residues. V lost 6 bases to trimming and J lost 7 bases, with 9 bases between them. CDR3 DNA: TGTGCCAGCAGGAGGGACGGTGAAAAACTGTTTTTT. The encoded protein is CASRRDGEKLFF.

This clonotype showed up just a few times. The chain uses TRBV20-1 and TRBJ2-3; D call uncertain. This CDR3 is 15 amino acids long. Germline V gene sequence: CDR1 DFQATT, CDR2 SNEGSKA (reference sequence). V lost 5 bases, J lost 3 bases, and 18 bases lay in between. CDR3 coding DNA: TGCAGTGCTCCACCAGTGGACCGAGATACAGATACGCAGTATTTT. This gives the protein CSAPPVDRDTDTQYF.

In its sample, this clonotype was seen many times. This sequence joins TRBV5-1 and TRBJ1-1; possible D gene TRBD1, 5 bases. The CDR3 covers 13 residues. V lost 0 bases, J lost 3 bases, and 6 bases lay in between. Germline V gives CDR1 SGHRS, CDR2 YFSETQ. CDR3 DNA: TGCGCCAGCAGCTTGGTGACAGACACTGAAGCTTTCTTT. Translated: CASSLVTDTEAFF. The full variable domain, completed using reference TRBV5-1 and TRBJ1-1, is KAGVTQTPRYLIKTRGQQVTLSCSPISGHRSVSWYQQTPGQGLQFLFEYFSETQRNKGNFPGRFSGRQFSNSRSEMNVSTLELGDSALYLCASSLVTDTEAFFGQGTRLTVV.

This clonotype was picked up many times. One end of the junction is discordant with germline, which a read error may explain. The rearrangement joins TRBV5-6 to TRBJ1-5; a weak D match, TRBD1 (6 bases). The CDR3 is 16 residues long. CDR1 is SGHDT, CDR2 YYEEEE, per germline. CDR3 amino acids: CASSLGAGTSNQPQHF. CDR3 in DNA: TGTGCCAGCAGTTTGGGGGCAGGGACAAGCAATCAGCCCCAGCATTTT.

This clonotype was detected many times. The V call is TRBV7-2, the J call TRBJ2-3; no firm D call. CDR1 SGHTA and CDR2 FQGNSA come from the germline V gene. The CDR3 extends over 12 amino acids. The V and J ends lost 5 bases and 4 bases respectively, with 7 bases between them. The CDR3 protein is CASSTRADTQYF. The CDR3 region has the DNA TGTGCCAGCAGCACCCGCGCAGATACGCAGTATTTT.

The chain combines TRBV12-3 or TRBV12-4 with TRBJ2-5; D gene ambiguous. Between the trimmed V and J ends, which lost 5 bases and 5 bases, there was a span of 12 bases. CDR3 length: 13 residues. The CDR3: CASSPTYGETQYF. CDR3 bases: TGTGCCAGCAGTCCAACCTACGGGGAGACCCAGTACTTC.

This clonotype was observed a few times. V and J are TRBV4-2 and TRBJ2-6; D is unresolved. Germline values: CDR1 LGHNA, CDR2 YNFKEQ. This CDR3 has 14 residues. The V and J ends lost 6 bases and 3 bases respectively, with 9 bases between them. CDR3 loop: CASSRSLGANVLTF. The CDR3 DNA sequence: TGTGCCAGCAGTCGAAGCCTTGGGGCCAACGTCCTGACTTTC.

This clonotype has more than one count but fewer than ten. This chain joins TRBV5-1 and TRBJ2-3; 8 positions match TRBD2. Germline lookup yields CDR1 SGHRS and CDR2 YFSETQ. CDR3 size: 16 residues. V lost 4 bases to trimming and J lost 6 bases; unmatched junction nucleotides: 13. The CDR3 is CASSPWSGGRPDTQYF. CDR3 nucleotide sequence: TGCGCCAGCAGCCCCTGGTCTGGCGGGAGGCCGGATACGCAGTATTTT.

The J gene is TRBJ2-1, the V gene TRBV20-1, with 8 nucleotides matching TRBD2. Germline V gene sequence: CDR1 DFQATT, CDR2 SNEGSKA (reference sequence). The CDR3 sequence is 13 residues long. Losses at the gene ends were 6 bases for V and 5 bases for J; bases not matched to a gene: 6. The chain's CDR3 is CSAAGEINNEQFF. The CDR3 bases are TGCAGTGCAGCGGGAGAAATCAACAATGAGCAGTTCTTC.